This is a list of T cell receptor beta chains from one sample in a study of PD-1 blockade in classical Hodgkin lymphoma. Clones were read by immunoSEQ multiplex PCR, and TCRdb kept only the in-frame ones, dropping some. In the table there are 17,000 or so clones, about 90% of which are singletons. Sequencing was done on a sample of peripheral blood mononuclear cells (PBMCs). These receptors all come from a human donor with classical Hodgkin lymphoma. Each CDR3 is given with its conserved first and last residue. The D gene is left open where the match is weak. Clone size is stated in some rows and not others, as once, few, many or a class when expanded.

J: TRBJ2-1
size: -
V: TRBV4-1
D: -
DNA: TGCGCCAGCAGCCAAAGAAGCGGGCTCTCCTACAATGAGCAGTTCTTC
CDR3: CASSQRSGLSYNEQFF

J: TRBJ2-2
size: -
V: TRBV19
D: -
DNA: TGTGCCAGTAGGGGCGGCAACACCGGGGAGCTGTTTTTT
CDR3: CASRGGNTGELFF

J: TRBJ2-2
size: -
V: TRBV15
D: -
DNA: TGTGCCACCAGCGTGAGGGTAGGAACCGGGGAGCTGTTTTTT
CDR3: CATSVRVGTGELFF

J: TRBJ1-5
size: -
V: TRBV6-1
D: -
DNA: TGTGCCAGCAGTTTCGTGACAGGCTATAATCAGCCCCAGCATTTT
CDR3: CASSFVTGYNQPQHF

J: TRBJ2-2
size: -
V: TRBV27
D: TRBD1
DNA: TGTGCCAGCAGTTGGGGACAGCAAATCACCGGGGAGCTGTTTTTT
CDR3: CASSWGQQITGELFF

J: TRBJ2-1
size: -
V: TRBV10-2
D: TRBD2
DNA: TGCGCCACTAAAACTAGCGGAACCTACAATGAGCAGTTCTTC
CDR3: CATKTSGTYNEQFF

J: TRBJ1-5
size: -
V: TRBV27
D: -
DNA: TGTGCCAGCAGGGCCGGGGCTCCTAGCGACAATCAGCCCCAGCATTTT
CDR3: CASRAGAPSDNQPQHF

J: TRBJ2-7
size: -
V: TRBV6-1
D: -
DNA: TGTGCCAGCAGTGAACCGAGTTACGAGCAGTACTTC
CDR3: CASSEPSYEQYF

J: TRBJ2-6
size: -
V: TRBV14
D: -
DNA: TGTGCCAGCAGCCAAGGGACAGCCAGTTCTGGGGCCAACGTCCTGACTTTC
CDR3: CASSQGTASSGANVLTF

J: TRBJ2-6
size: -
V: TRBV27
D: -
DNA: TGTGCCAGCACCTTCCTGGGGGGAGGGGCCAACGTCCTGACTTTC
CDR3: CASTFLGGGANVLTF

J: TRBJ1-1
size: -
V: TRBV5-6
D: -
DNA: TGTGCCAGCAGCTTGGGTGGGGGACCGACTGAAGCTTTCTTT
CDR3: CASSLGGGPTEAFF

J: TRBJ2-3
size: -
V: TRBV5-1
D: -
DNA: TGCGCCAGCAGCGCCTCCGTCGGGCGGGGCCCTAGCACAGATACGCAGTATTTT
CDR3: CASSASVGRGPSTDTQYF

J: TRBJ1-5
size: few
V: TRBV27
D: -
DNA: TGTGCCAGCCGCCTGGACCGCAATCAGCCCCAGCATTTT
CDR3: CASRLDRNQPQHF

J: TRBJ1-5
size: -
V: TRBV19
D: TRBD1
DNA: TGTGCCAGTAGTATAGGGACAGGGAGCAATCAGCCCCAGCATTTT
CDR3: CASSIGTGSNQPQHF

J: TRBJ2-2
size: -
V: TRBV5-6
D: TRBD1
DNA: TGTGCCAGCAGCTTGGCAGGGGGTGTGGAGCTGTTTTTT
CDR3: CASSLAGGVELFF

J: TRBJ1-4
size: -
V: TRBV14
D: -
DNA: TGTGCCAGCAGCCAAGTCACCAGGGCTGATGAAAAACTGTTTTTT
CDR3: CASSQVTRADEKLFF

J: TRBJ2-7
size: -
V: TRBV5-6
D: TRBD1
DNA: TGTGCCAGCAGCTCCGGGACAGGGGGCTGGTACGAGCAGTACTTC
CDR3: CASSSGTGGWYEQYF

J: TRBJ1-4
size: -
V: TRBV30
D: -
DNA: TGTGCCTGGAGTCCCTGGGACGGCCTGCAAGGACTGTTTTTT
CDR3: CAWSPWDGLQGLFF

J: TRBJ2-7
size: few
V: TRBV7-9
D: -
DNA: TGTGCCAGCAGCCCCGCCGGAATAGCGTGGGATGGCGAGCAGTACTTC
CDR3: CASSPAGIAWDGEQYF

J: TRBJ2-1
size: -
V: TRBV7-9
D: TRBD2
DNA: TGTGCCAGCAGTTCTGTTGGTAGCGGGAGTCAGTTCTTC
CDR3: CASSSVGSGSQFF

J: TRBJ1-2
size: -
V: TRBV5-5
D: -
DNA: TGTGCCAGCAGCGGGGGCGGCCCGGGCTGGGGCTACACCTTC
CDR3: CASSGGGPGWGYTF

J: TRBJ2-5
size: once
V: TRBV5-4
D: -
DNA: TGTGCCAGCAGCTCGGGGTCGGGGGCTGAAGAGACCCAGTACTTC
CDR3: CASSSGSGAEETQYF

J: TRBJ2-1
size: few
V: TRBV5-4
D: TRBD1
DNA: TGTGCCAGCAGCTCAGGACAGGGCCCCGTCTCCTACAATGAGCAGTTCTTC
CDR3: CASSSGQGPVSYNEQFF

J: TRBJ1-1
size: -
V: TRBV11-2
D: TRBD1
DNA: TGTGCCAGCAGCCCGGGACAGGGGTTGAACACTGAAGCTTTCTTT
CDR3: CASSPGQGLNTEAFF

J: TRBJ2-3
size: once
V: TRBV7-2
D: TRBD2
DNA: TGTGCCAGCAGCGGACGACTAGCGGCTAGCACAGATACGCAGTATTTT
CDR3: CASSGRLAASTDTQYF

J: TRBJ2-6
size: -
V: TRBV29-1
D: -
DNA: TGCAGCGTCCTGAAGTCGGGCTCTGGGGCCAACGTCCTGACTTTC
CDR3: CSVLKSGSGANVLTF

J: TRBJ2-1
size: -
V: TRBV15
D: -
DNA: TGTGCCACCAGCAGAGTACGAGGTCTAGCGCGAGGGGATAATGAGCAGTTCTTC
CDR3: CATSRVRGLARGDNEQFF

J: TRBJ1-4
size: -
V: TRBV15
D: -
DNA: TGTGCCACCAGCAGAGTGGCCCGACAGGTGATTAATGAAAAACTGTTTTTT
CDR3: CATSRVARQVINEKLFF

J: TRBJ2-7
size: -
V: TRBV10-3
D: TRBD2
DNA: TGTGCCATCAGTGATTTCTTCGCGGGAGCCTTTTACGAGCAGTACTTC
CDR3: CAISDFFAGAFYEQYF

J: TRBJ2-5
size: -
V: TRBV19
D: -
DNA: TGTGCCAGTAGTCCCCAAGACCACCGCATGTGGGGCCCCGAGACCCAGTACTTC
CDR3: CASSPQDHRMWGPETQYF

J: TRBJ1-1
size: -
V: TRBV5-1
D: -
DNA: TGCGCCAGCAGCCTTCGAGGGGGCACTGAAGCTTTCTTT
CDR3: CASSLRGGTEAFF

J: TRBJ2-3
size: -
V: TRBV25-1
D: TRBD2
DNA: TGTGCCAGCAGTGACCCCCGGCGGACTAGCGGTTCAGATACGCAGTATTTT
CDR3: CASSDPRRTSGSDTQYF

J: TRBJ2-1
size: -
V: TRBV28
D: -
DNA: TGTGTCAGCAGTTTTTACCGGATTGATGGTGAGCAGTTCTTC
CDR3: CVSSFYRIDGEQFF

J: TRBJ1-1
size: -
V: TRBV4-1
D: -
DNA: TGCGCCAGCAGCCAAGGAGGGTATAACACTGAAGCTTTCTTT
CDR3: CASSQGGYNTEAFF

J: TRBJ1-2
size: -
V: TRBV2
D: TRBD1
DNA: TGTGCCAGCAGTTATCGACAGGGGGAGTCTGGTGGCTACACCTTC
CDR3: CASSYRQGESGGYTF

J: TRBJ2-7
size: -
V: TRBV9
D: -
DNA: TGTGCCAGCAGCATAGGGGCCCAGTCTGGCGAGCAGTACTTC
CDR3: CASSIGAQSGEQYF

J: TRBJ2-7
size: -
V: TRBV11-2
D: -
DNA: TGTGCCAGCAGCTTAGTGCAGGACCCGATTTACGAGCAGTACTTC
CDR3: CASSLVQDPIYEQYF

J: TRBJ2-1
size: once
V: TRBV29-1
D: TRBD2
DNA: TGCAGCGAAGGACTAGCGGGAGGGTACAATGAGCAGTTCTTC
CDR3: CSEGLAGGYNEQFF

J: TRBJ2-3
size: -
V: TRBV5-6
D: TRBD2
DNA: TGTGCCAGCAGCGTAAGGACTAGCGCTTCTGCAGATACGCAGTATTTT
CDR3: CASSVRTSASADTQYF

J: TRBJ2-7
size: -
V: TRBV7-3
D: TRBD1
DNA: TGTGCCAGCAGCTTAATATCTGTGACAGGGGGCGAGCAGTACTTC
CDR3: CASSLISVTGGEQYF

J: TRBJ1-1
size: -
V: TRBV30
D: -
DNA: TGTGCCTGGAGTCGGGCAGCTTGGGGCACTGAAGCTTTCTTT
CDR3: CAWSRAAWGTEAFF

J: TRBJ1-4
size: -
V: TRBV18
D: -
DNA: TGTGCCAGCTCACCAACTTCCGTGCGGAACAATGAAAAACTGTTTTTT
CDR3: CASSPTSVRNNEKLFF

J: TRBJ2-3
size: -
V: TRBV21-1
D: -
DNA: TGTGCCAGCAGCAAAGTTAAAAGCGGGAGGAGCACAGATACGCAGTATTTT
CDR3: CASSKVKSGRSTDTQYF

J: TRBJ2-7
size: -
V: TRBV19
D: TRBD2
DNA: TGTGCCAGCAGCGGGGGGGTACCCTACGAGCAGTACTTC
CDR3: CASSGGVPYEQYF

J: TRBJ2-2
size: -
V: TRBV29-1
D: TRBD2
DNA: TGCAGCGTTGGGACTAGCGCTTACACCGGGGAGCTGTTTTTT
CDR3: CSVGTSAYTGELFF

J: TRBJ1-1
size: -
V: TRBV7-2
D: -
DNA: TGTGCCAGCAGGTTAACTATGACGAACACTGAAGCTTTCTTT
CDR3: CASRLTMTNTEAFF

J: TRBJ2-7
size: -
V: TRBV7-2
D: -
DNA: TGTGCCAGCAGCTTACACGGGGTGATATACGAGCAGTACTTC
CDR3: CASSLHGVIYEQYF

J: TRBJ1-1
size: -
V: TRBV2
D: TRBD1
DNA: TGTGCCAGCAGCAGGGACAGCCTGGGGACTGAAGCTTTCTTT
CDR3: CASSRDSLGTEAFF

J: TRBJ1-2
size: -
V: TRBV5-3
D: TRBD1
DNA: TGTGCCAGCAGCTGGGACAGGGAGTTATTTGGAGGCTACACCTTC
CDR3: CASSWDRELFGGYTF

J: TRBJ2-7
size: -
V: TRBV6-6
D: -
DNA: TGTGCCAGCAGTTACCCGAAGATGGACGGGGGCTACGAGCAGTACTTC
CDR3: CASSYPKMDGGYEQYF

J: TRBJ2-7
size: few
V: TRBV2
D: -
DNA: TGTGCCAGCAGTGAAAGGGTCAGTCCCATCTACGAGCAGTACTTC
CDR3: CASSERVSPIYEQYF

J: TRBJ1-1
size: once
V: TRBV19
D: -
DNA: TGTGCCAGTAGTACCGGACGAGGGACCACTGAAGCTTTCTTT
CDR3: CASSTGRGTTEAFF

J: TRBJ1-5
size: -
V: TRBV27
D: -
DNA: TGTGCCAGCAGCCTTGGGGGCCTGAGCAATCAGCCCCAGCATTTT
CDR3: CASSLGGLSNQPQHF

J: TRBJ1-5
size: -
V: TRBV5-1
D: TRBD1
DNA: TGCGCCAGCAGCCTGACAGGGTGGAATCAGCCCCAGCATTTT
CDR3: CASSLTGWNQPQHF